This section outlines one T cell receptor beta chain sequence together with its context. The record originates from a study of CD8 T cells in Susac syndrome. Study at large: Within the sequenced group of Susac syndrome patients, more than 5 showed active disease and 8 or 9 were in remission.

This CDR3 contains 13 residues. With V trimmed by 3 bases and J by 7 bases, 4 bases remained unmatched. Reverse transcription of roughly 0.45 to 1 ug RNA was performed with random hexamers. The immunoSEQ assay covered 54 Vbeta and 13 Jbeta segments for CDR3. One entry per CDR3 protein results from TCRdb running MiXCR on the immunoSEQ multiplex PCR reads. The sample includes hundreds of thousands of distinct CDR3 sequences, about 94% of them seen just once. This TCR came from a human donor with Susac syndrome. The rearrangement uses TRBV12-3 or TRBV12-4 and TRBJ1-1; 8 positions agree with TRBD1. The sequencing sample was made of CD4+ T cells from PBMCs. The CDR3 is CASSFADRDEAFF. The CDR3 DNA sequence: TGTGCCAGCAGTTTTGCGGACAGGGATGAAGCTTTCTTT.